This TCR beta chain stems from a study of response to subunit inactivated influenza vaccine. Points from the study as a whole: Researchers suggested that each seasonal influenza vaccination recruits few new T cells.

The CDR3 length is 14 residues. Germline CDR1 is SGHRS and CDR2 is YFSETQ. Trimming took 4 bases from V and 5 from J, leaving 12 bases between them. TCRdb called the RT-PCR reads again in MiXCR, with one record for every CDR3 protein. The top ten clones hold approximately 12% of a sample with 490,000 or so distinct CDR3 sequences, about 7.6% of them seen once. This clonotype has a handful of counts. The antigen is undetermined. This chain connects TRBV5-1 to TRBJ1-4, with D perhaps matching TRBD1 (5 bases). The clonotype was recovered from a man aged 45 to 75 who received an inactivated influenza vaccine. Sequenced here: PBMCs from blood, sampled about 24 months after vaccination. The CDR3, as DNA: TGCGCCAGCAGCGCGGGACGGAGGAATGAAAAACTGTTTTTT. Amino acids: CASSAGRRNEKLFF. The entire variable domain, with the rest obtained from reference TRBV5-1 and TRBJ1-4, is as follows: KAGVTQTPRYLIKTRGQQVTLSCSPISGHRSVSWYQQTPGQGLQFLFEYFSETQRNKGNFPGRFSGRQFSNSRSEMNVSTLELGDSALYLCASSAGRRNEKLFFGSGTQLSVL.